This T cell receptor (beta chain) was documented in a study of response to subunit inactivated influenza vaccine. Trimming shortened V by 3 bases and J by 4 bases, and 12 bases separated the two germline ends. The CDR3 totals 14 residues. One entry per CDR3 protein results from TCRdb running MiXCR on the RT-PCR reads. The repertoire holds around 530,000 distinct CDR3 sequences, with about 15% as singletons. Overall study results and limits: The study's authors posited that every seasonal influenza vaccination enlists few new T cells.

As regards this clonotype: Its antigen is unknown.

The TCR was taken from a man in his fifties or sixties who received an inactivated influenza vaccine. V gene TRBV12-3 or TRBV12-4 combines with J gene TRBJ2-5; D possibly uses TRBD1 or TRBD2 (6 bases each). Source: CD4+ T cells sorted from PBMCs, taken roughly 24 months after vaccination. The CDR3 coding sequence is TGTGCCAGCAGTTTGTCGGGGGCGGGAGAGACCCAGTACTTC. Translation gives CASSLSGAGETQYF.